These 15 T cell receptor beta chains came from one sample sequenced in a study of early stage breast cancer tumors. The table came from immunoSEQ multiplex PCR; TCRdb's copy has only in-frame clones and leaves some out. The table lists about 9,500 clones, 65% to 70% of them singletons. The sequenced sample consisted of breast tumor tissue. Receptors originate from a person aged 50-59 years with breast cancer.

The V and J genes are TRBV6-6 and TRBJ2-3; 9 bases are shared with TRBD1. The CDR3 runs to 14 residues. The junction had 2 bases not matched to a gene; V was cut back by 6 bases and J by 1 base. Germline lookup yields CDR1 MNHNY and CDR2 SVGAGI (reference sequence). CDR3 region: CASRRDRGTDTQYF. The CDR3 coding sequence is TGTGCCAGCAGACGGGACAGGGGCACAGATACGCAGTATTTT.

The CDR3 here is CASSSYRGVTEAFF. CDR3 nucleotides: TGTGCCAGCAGTAGTTACAGGGGCGTCACTGAAGCTTTCTTT. The chain carries TRBV27 and TRBJ1-1, with TRBD1 matching 7 bases. Germline-derived CDR1 and CDR2 are MNHEY and SMNVEV (reference sequence). Trimming took 5 bases from V and 4 from J; bases not matched to a gene: 7. CDR3 length: 14 amino acids.

A single count supports this clone. V usage is TRBV15 and J usage is TRBJ2-1; D is perhaps TRBD2 (6 bases). V was clipped by 3 bases and J by 8 bases, with 14 bases between them. This CDR3 spans 14 amino acids. Germline V gene data show CDR1 as LNHNV and CDR2 as YYDKDF (reference sequence). The CDR3, as DNA: TGTGCCACCAGCAGTGCCGGGACTCCACATGAGCAGTTCTTC. Protein product: CATSSAGTPHEQFF.

The V gene is TRBV2, the J gene TRBJ1-5; D is ambiguous. V lost 4 bases and J lost 0, with 13 bases in between. CDR3 size: 16 residues. Per the germline V gene, CDR1 is SNHLY and CDR2 is FYNNEI. This CDR3 is CASSGVLILSNQPQHF. Here the CDR3 DNA reads TGTGCCAGCAGTGGTGTCCTCATACTTAGCAATCAGCCCCAGCATTTT.

CDR3 in amino acids: CASSRPLSGLGSDTQYF. The CDR3 nucleotides are TGTGCCAGCAGTCGCCCTTTGAGTGGCCTTGGCTCAGATACGCAGTATTTT. The chain links TRBV27 to TRBJ2-3; D call uncertain. Trimming removed 5 bases from V and 4 bases from J, with 22 bases in between. CDR3 length equals 17 residues. Germline assignment: CDR1 MNHEY and CDR2 SMNVEV (reference sequence).

This clone was found once. The V gene is TRBV2, the J gene TRBJ1-2, with D unresolved. Trimming stripped 3 bases from V and 8 bases from J, with 10 bases between. The CDR3 covers 12 residues. Germline V gives CDR1 SNHLY, CDR2 FYNNEI. In DNA form, the CDR3 reads TGTGCCAGCAGTGAGGAGGGATACGGCTACACCTTC. As protein: CASSEEGYGYTF.

J is TRBJ2-7 and V is TRBV2; TRBD1 is a possible D gene (6 bases). The CDR3 sequence is 12 residues long. Germline V lookup: CDR1 SNHLY, CDR2 FYNNEI. V dropped 8 bases and J dropped 3 bases, with 11 bases sitting between them. In nucleotides, the CDR3 is TGTGCCAGCGTGGACAGCCTCTACGAGCAGTACTTC. Its translation is CASVDSLYEQYF.

CDR3 protein: CASSLVAGVYNEQFF. CDR3 nucleotides: TGTGCCAGCAGTTTAGTCGCAGGGGTCTACAATGAGCAGTTCTTC. The chain joins TRBV28 to TRBJ2-1, with a weak D call TRBD1 (6 bases). CDR1 and CDR2 (germline): MDHEN, SYDVKM. The CDR3 has 15 amino acids. Trimming removed 2 bases at V and 3 bases at J, with 11 bases between.

This clone was picked up a small number of times. The chain uses TRBV19 and TRBJ1-5, with TRBD1 as a possible D gene (5 bases). Germline V gene data show CDR1 as LNHDA and CDR2 as SQIVND (reference sequence). The ends were cut back, 6 bases at V and 2 bases at J, with 11 bases in the middle. CDR3 length: 14 residues. In nucleotides, the CDR3 is TGTGCCAGTAGCGGCGGGGGGGGCAATCAGCCCCAGCATTTT. It yields the protein CASSGGGGNQPQHF.

The J gene is TRBJ1-4, the V gene TRBV18, with TRBD1 as a possible D gene (5 bases). Per germline, CDR1 KGHSH and CDR2 LQKENI. The CDR3 spans 15 residues. V lost 0 bases, J lost 3 bases, and 8 bases lay in between. The CDR3 protein is CASSPPLTANEKLFF. The CDR3 region has the DNA TGTGCCAGCTCACCACCGTTGACAGCTAATGAAAAACTGTTTTTT.

In this sample, this clone turned up a few times. The V gene is TRBV30, the J gene TRBJ2-7, with a possible D match to TRBD1 (5 bases). CDR3 length: 13 residues. Per germline, CDR1 GTSNPN and CDR2 SVGIG (reference sequence). V was clipped by 3 bases and J by 5 bases, with 14 bases between them. The CDR3 DNA reads as TGTGCCTGGAGAGGGGCTACCTTGGACGAGCAGTACTTC. It is translated as CAWRGATLDEQYF.

The chain combines TRBV19 with TRBJ1-5; a possible D gene is TRBD1 (5 bases). The CDR3 loop spans 20 amino acids. Trimming pared 2 bases from V and 0 bases from J, leaving 23 bases between. The germline CDR1 and CDR2 sequences are LNHDA and SQIVND (reference sequence). The CDR3 DNA reads TGTGCCAGTAGTATACGGACCCCCCGCGGGACGGATTATAGCAATCAGCCCCAGCATTTT. This gives the protein CASSIRTPRGTDYSNQPQHF.

V is TRBV6-9 and J is TRBJ1-5; no firm D call. Between the trimmed V and J ends, which lost 5 bases and 9 bases, there was a span of 11 bases. The CDR3 extends over 12 amino acids. From germline, CDR1 is MNHGY and CDR2 SVAAGI. CDR3 in DNA: TGTGCCAGCAGTCCCGGCGCAGTGCCCCAGCATTTT. The encoded protein is CASSPGAVPQHF.

This clone was counted between two and nine times. The J gene is TRBJ2-6, the V gene TRBV2; 10 bases fit TRBD1. V lost 6 bases to trimming and J lost 4 bases; unmatched junction nucleotides: 3. Germline V gives CDR1 SNHLY, CDR2 FYNNEI. The CDR3 is 15 amino acids. CDR3 loop: CASRDRGDGANVLTF. The DNA of the CDR3 is TGTGCCAGCAGGGACAGGGGGGACGGGGCCAACGTCCTGACTTTC. The full variable domain, with the rest looked up from reference TRBV2 and TRBJ2-6, is EPEVTQTPSHQVTQMGQEVILRCVPISNHLYFYWYRQILGQKVEFLVSFYNNEISEKSEIFDDQFSVERPDGSNFTLKIRSTKLEDSAMYFCASRDRGDGANVLTFGAGSRLTVL.

This clone was detected a few times. The rearrangement links TRBV2 to TRBJ1-4; D gene ambiguous. V lost 5 bases to trimming and J lost 5 bases, with 12 bases between them. The CDR3 has 14 residues. Germline V CDR1 and CDR2: SNHLY, FYNNEI. CDR3 nucleotides: TGTGCCAGCAGTCGACGAAGAGGGAATGAAAAACTGTTTTTT. Its translation: CASSRRRGNEKLFF.